Listed below are T cell receptor beta chains from one sample, sequenced in a study of shared clonotypes between healthy human individuals. Profiling relied on immunoSEQ multiplex PCR, and the TCRdb table lists in-frame clones only, not all of them. The data hold more than 400,000 clones, with about 96% observed a single time. The sequencing input was naive CD4+ T cells sorted from blood. The receptors originated from a woman under 40 in good health. Each CDR3 is given with its conserved first and last residue. Each record gives: clone size, V gene, J gene, D gene, CDR3 protein, CDR3 DNA. D genes are given only for firm matches. Rows may omit the clone size; those that give it use once, few, many or a size class.

size: NA; V: TRBV19; J: TRBJ2-3; D: NA; CDR3: CASSIAEPDTQYF; DNA: TGTGCCAGTAGTATAGCCGAACCAGATACGCAGTATTTT
size: NA; V: TRBV5-1; J: TRBJ1-2; D: TRBD1; CDR3: CASSSPGQGLNYGYTF; DNA: TGCGCCAGCAGCTCACCGGGACAGGGCCTTAACTATGGCTACACCTTC
size: NA; V: TRBV7-8; J: TRBJ2-6; D: TRBD1; CDR3: CASSASTRDRGPGANVLTF; DNA: TGTGCCAGCAGCGCCTCCACTCGGGACAGGGGGCCGGGGGCCAACGTCCTGACTTTC
size: NA; V: TRBV19; J: TRBJ1-5; D: TRBD1; CDR3: CASSIAGGQPQHF; DNA: TGTGCCAGTAGTATAGCAGGGGGTCAGCCCCAGCATTTT
size: NA; V: TRBV6-6; J: TRBJ2-7; D: NA; CDR3: CASSYGGSGGSEQYF; DNA: TGTGCCAGCAGTTACGGGGGATCGGGGGGCAGCGAGCAGTACTTC
size: NA; V: TRBV28; J: TRBJ1-5; D: NA; CDR3: CASSLPWTENQPQHF; DNA: TGTGCCAGCAGTTTACCTTGGACAGAAAATCAGCCCCAGCATTTT
size: NA; V: TRBV19; J: TRBJ2-5; D: NA; CDR3: CASSEQGETQYF; DNA: TGTGCCAGTAGCGAACAGGGAGAGACCCAGTACTTC
size: NA; V: TRBV29-1; J: TRBJ2-5; D: TRBD2; CDR3: CSVSREGTQYF; DNA: TGCAGCGTTTCCAGGGAGGGGACCCAGTACTTC
size: few; V: TRBV4-1; J: TRBJ1-2; D: NA; CDR3: CASRDSVGGYTF; DNA: TGCGCCAGCAGGGACTCAGTCGGGGGCTACACCTTC
size: NA; V: TRBV28; J: TRBJ2-7; D: NA; CDR3: CASSPPPDSYEQYF; DNA: TGTGCCAGCAGTCCACCCCCGGATTCCTACGAGCAGTACTTC
size: NA; V: TRBV15; J: TRBJ1-2; D: NA; CDR3: CATSRVQGFNGYTF; DNA: TGTGCCACCAGCAGGGTACAGGGTTTTAATGGCTACACCTTC
size: NA; V: TRBV5-4; J: TRBJ2-6; D: NA; CDR3: CASSLGMYGAGANVLTF; DNA: TGTGCCAGCAGCTTGGGGATGTACGGGGCTGGGGCCAACGTCCTGACTTTC
size: NA; V: TRBV28; J: TRBJ2-7; D: NA; CDR3: CASRTGTPAYEQYF; DNA: TGTGCCAGCCGTACCGGGACGCCCGCCTACGAGCAGTACTTC
size: NA; V: TRBV4-1; J: TRBJ2-1; D: TRBD1; CDR3: CASSAPRDRGTYNEQFF; DNA: TGCGCCAGCAGTGCGCCTCGGGACAGGGGTACCTACAATGAGCAGTTCTTC
size: NA; V: TRBV28; J: TRBJ2-7; D: NA; CDR3: CASSLGSGSLDEQYF; DNA: TGTGCCAGCAGTCTAGGCTCCGGGAGTCTCGACGAGCAGTACTTC
size: NA; V: TRBV5-8; J: TRBJ2-7; D: NA; CDR3: CASSLHRNLEQYF; DNA: TGTGCCAGCAGCCTCCACAGGAATCTGGAGCAGTACTTC
size: NA; V: TRBV4-1; J: TRBJ1-1; D: NA; CDR3: CASSQASTATEAFF; DNA: TGCGCCAGCAGCCAAGCCTCGACAGCTACTGAAGCTTTCTTT
size: NA; V: TRBV30; J: TRBJ1-4; D: NA; CDR3: CAWSVRGEKLFF; DNA: TGTGCCTGGAGTGTTCGGGGTGAAAAACTGTTTTTT
size: NA; V: TRBV5-8; J: TRBJ2-2; D: TRBD1; CDR3: CASISGTGPTGELFF; DNA: TGTGCCAGCATCTCGGGGACAGGACCCACCGGGGAGCTGTTTTTT
size: NA; V: TRBV6-6; J: TRBJ1-1; D: NA; CDR3: CASSYGDSQDTEAFF; DNA: TGTGCCAGCAGTTACGGAGACAGTCAGGACACTGAAGCTTTCTTT
size: NA; V: TRBV6-6; J: TRBJ1-2; D: NA; CDR3: CASTDHPLTVGYTF; DNA: TGTGCCAGCACTGACCACCCCCTGACCGTTGGCTACACCTTC
size: NA; V: TRBV5-8; J: TRBJ2-3; D: TRBD1; CDR3: CASSLATGGDTQYF; DNA: TGTGCCAGCAGCTTGGCCACAGGGGGAGATACGCAGTATTTT
size: NA; V: TRBV2; J: TRBJ2-5; D: NA; CDR3: CASSGAGNQETQYF; DNA: TGTGCCAGCAGTGGGGCAGGGAACCAAGAGACCCAGTACTTC
size: NA; V: TRBV7-9; J: TRBJ1-6; D: NA; CDR3: CASSLGQGNPLHF; DNA: TGTGCCAGCAGCTTAGGCCAGGGGAATCCCCTCCACTTT
size: NA; V: TRBV10-3; J: TRBJ1-1; D: TRBD1; CDR3: CAISHPLNRGGNTEAFF; DNA: TGTGCCATCAGTCACCCCCTGAACAGGGGCGGGAACACTGAAGCTTTCTTT
size: NA; V: TRBV5-1; J: TRBJ2-1; D: TRBD2; CDR3: CASSLLAGVGNEQFF; DNA: TGCGCCAGCAGCTTGCTGGCGGGAGTAGGCAATGAGCAGTTCTTC
size: NA; V: TRBV15; J: TRBJ2-2; D: TRBD1; CDR3: CATSRRTGGNTGELFF; DNA: TGTGCCACCAGCAGGCGGACAGGGGGCAACACCGGGGAGCTGTTTTTT
size: NA; V: TRBV30; J: TRBJ1-1; D: NA; CDR3: CAWVDSRHTEAFF; DNA: TGTGCCTGGGTCGACAGTCGCCACACTGAAGCTTTCTTT
size: NA; V: TRBV18; J: TRBJ2-7; D: TRBD2; CDR3: CASSPPEDSGRKYF; DNA: TGTGCCAGCTCACCACCGGAGGATAGCGGGAGAAAGTACTTC
size: NA; V: TRBV19; J: TRBJ2-7; D: NA; CDR3: CASSRDLGGEQYF; DNA: TGTGCCAGTAGTAGGGATCTCGGTGGCGAGCAGTACTTC
size: NA; V: TRBV6-6; J: TRBJ2-1; D: TRBD2; CDR3: CASSYPSGRRNEQFF; DNA: TGTGCCAGCAGTTACCCTAGCGGGAGAAGAAATGAGCAGTTCTTC
size: once; V: TRBV18; J: TRBJ2-3; D: TRBD1; CDR3: CASSPRQGPQDTQYF; DNA: TGTGCCAGCTCACCAAGACAGGGCCCCCAGGATACGCAGTATTTT
size: NA; V: TRBV4-1; J: TRBJ2-6; D: NA; CDR3: CASSQGPGLGANVLTF; DNA: TGCGCCAGCAGTCAGGGCCCAGGTCTTGGGGCCAACGTCCTGACTTTC
size: NA; V: TRBV5-1; J: TRBJ2-3; D: TRBD2; CDR3: CASSLGVAGVDTQYF; DNA: TGCGCCAGCAGCTTGGGAGTAGCGGGAGTAGATACGCAGTATTTT
size: NA; V: TRBV29-1; J: TRBJ2-5; D: TRBD2; CDR3: CSVAVAGGRETQYF; DNA: TGCAGCGTTGCGGTAGCGGGAGGTCGAGAGACCCAGTACTTC
size: once; V: TRBV7-7; J: TRBJ2-1; D: TRBD2; CDR3: CASSLYGPGTSGWKFDEQFF; DNA: TGTGCCAGCAGCTTATATGGCCCCGGGACTAGCGGGTGGAAGTTCGATGAGCAGTTCTTC
size: NA; V: TRBV19; J: TRBJ2-2; D: NA; CDR3: CASRWGVTGELFF; DNA: TGTGCCAGCCGCTGGGGGGTCACCGGGGAGCTGTTTTTT
size: NA; V: TRBV19; J: TRBJ1-5; D: NA; CDR3: CACTSTYRAAPGPQHF; DNA: TGTGCCTGTACCAGTACTTACAGAGCCGCCCCGGGGCCCCAGCATTTT
size: NA; V: TRBV10-1; J: TRBJ2-1; D: TRBD2; CDR3: CASTDRNSGSEQFF; DNA: TGCGCCAGCACCGACCGGAATAGCGGGAGCGAGCAGTTCTTC
size: NA; V: TRBV18; J: TRBJ2-2; D: NA; CDR3: CASSPLDTGELFF; DNA: TGTGCCAGCTCACCACTAGACACCGGGGAGCTGTTTTTT